This T cell receptor beta chain was captured in a study of OX40 agonist ivuxolimab in advanced cancers. Study information: Enrolled patients in dose escalation had cancers that were hepatocellular carcinoma, melanoma, renal cell or head and neck cancer. Overall study results and limits: Partial responders at 0.1-3.0 mg/kg showed near-lowest clonal expansion. Nonresponders included some who also had low normalized T-cell clonal expansion.

This CDR3 is built from 12 residues. CDR1 and CDR2 (germline): MNHNY, SVGAGI (reference sequence). V gave up 8 bases and J gave up 5 bases; unmatched junction bases: 6. On this clone: The antigen remains unidentified.

TCRdb's copy holds only in-frame clones and misses some; the assay was immunoSEQ multiplex PCR. The data show about 91,000 clones, 84% seen once. Blood sampling was done at baseline, cycle 4 day 1, and cycle 7 day 1. J is TRBJ2-7 and V is TRBV6-6, with 7 bases that match TRBD1. Here the sequenced sample was CD4+ or CD8+ T cells sorted from blood, taken in a trial of the OX40 agonist ivuxolimab. The receptor was isolated from an adult with an advanced solid tumor such as melanoma, head and neck, liver or kidney cancer. The CDR3 nucleotides read TGTGCCAGCTCAGACAGGGTCCACGAGCAGTACTTC. Its translation is CASSDRVHEQYF.